The entry below describes one T cell receptor beta chain. The V gene's germline CDR1 is MDHEN and CDR2 SYDVKM. The CDR3 extends over 15 amino acids. J was trimmed by 1 base and V by 7 bases; bases with no gene match: 7. The record originates from a study of T cell changes during pregnancy in multiple sclerosis. Generated by immunoSEQ multiplex PCR, the TCRdb table keeps only in-frame clones and is missing some. Found here are around 26,000 clones, around 90% of them singletons; the top ten hold roughly 0.5%. The receptor was isolated from a female donor in good health, enrolled as a control in a pregnancy study. The chain recombines TRBV28 with TRBJ2-4; 7 bases line up with TRBD1. Sequenced material: CD4+ T cells from peripheral blood mononuclear cells, taken in the first trimester of pregnancy. CDR3 residues: CASTPRDSAKNIQYF. The CDR3 DNA reads TGTGCCAGCACCCCCCGGGACAGTGCCAAAAACATTCAGTACTTC.